This T cell receptor (beta chain) was documented in a study of shared clonotypes between healthy human individuals. Regarding the study as a whole: Shared across a handful of donors were around 4.7% of the naive CD4 clonotypes.

Germline V gene lookup returns CDR1 SGHDT and CDR2 YYEEEE. CDR3 length: 12 residues. Trimming shortened V by 0 bases and J by 3 bases, and 1 base separated the two germline ends. Profiled with immunoSEQ multiplex PCR; TCRdb holds only in-frame clones, not every one. The data contain 1.5 million to 2.5 million clones, over 85% of them seen just once; the ten biggest clones take up approximately 1.2%. Naivety among CD8 cells was defined by CD45RO negativity and positive CCR7 selection, thereby excluding terminally differentiated effector memory CD45RA+ cells. For this clone: Antigen: not known. The same CDR3 arises from other DNA sequences in this sample as well.

The chain combines TRBV5-6 with TRBJ2-1, with D unresolved. The clonotype originates from a man younger than 35 in good health. What was sequenced was naive CD8+ T cells sorted from blood. The chain's CDR3 is CASSLDYNEQFF. Written as DNA, the CDR3 is TGTGCCAGCAGCTTGGACTACAATGAGCAGTTCTTC.